The clone carrying this T cell receptor (beta chain) has more than one count but fewer than ten. Its antigen remains unknown. The CDR3 totals 15 residues. Per germline, CDR1 MNHEY and CDR2 SMNVEV (reference sequence). Deletions cut 5 bases from V and 7 bases from J, with 21 bases between. The data derive from a study of CD8 T cells in ankylosing spondylitis. Whole-study results and caveats: Ankylosing spondylitis blood appeared to carry a characteristic TCR beta motif of several highly homologous variants. It was reported that disease-linked clones were significantly enriched in matched ankylosing spondylitis synovial fluid. Previous work reported some of these motif variants in the synovial fluid and blood of reactive arthritis. Clones linked to disease, bearing a CD8+ phenotype, were relatively rare in peripheral blood.

Via MiXCR, TCRdb re-called the 5' RACE reads, giving one row per CDR3 protein. The sample shows 500,000 or so distinct CDR3 sequences, approximately 5% of them seen only once. Sequencing used blood, either unsorted or a sorted T cell fraction (not recorded which). This clonotype was obtained from a male donor with ankylosing spondylitis. This sequence joins TRBV27 and TRBJ2-7, with D tentatively TRBD2 (6 bases). The CDR3 DNA sequence: TGTGCCAGCAGTAAAGGGAGGCTCCGGGGTTGGGAGCAGTACTTC. This gives the protein CASSKGRLRGWEQYF.